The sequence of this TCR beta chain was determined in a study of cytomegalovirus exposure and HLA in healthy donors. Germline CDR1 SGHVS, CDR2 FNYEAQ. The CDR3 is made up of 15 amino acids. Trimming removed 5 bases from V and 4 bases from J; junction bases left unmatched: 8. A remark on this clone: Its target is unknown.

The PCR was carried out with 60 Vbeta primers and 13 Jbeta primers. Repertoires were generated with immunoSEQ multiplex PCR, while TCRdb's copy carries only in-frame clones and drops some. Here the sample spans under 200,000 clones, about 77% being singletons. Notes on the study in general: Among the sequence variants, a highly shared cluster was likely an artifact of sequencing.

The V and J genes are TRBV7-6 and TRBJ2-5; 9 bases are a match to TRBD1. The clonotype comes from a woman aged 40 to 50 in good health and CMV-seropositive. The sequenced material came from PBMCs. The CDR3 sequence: CASSPITGGGETQYF. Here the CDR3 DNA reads TGTGCCAGCAGCCCAATCACAGGGGGCGGAGAGACCCAGTACTTC.